This T cell receptor beta chain was obtained from a study of T cells in narcolepsy. This CDR3 has 15 amino acids. The germline V and J ends were trimmed by 4 bases and 2 bases, with 12 bases remaining between them. Per the germline V gene, CDR1 is SNHLY and CDR2 is FYNNEI. Method: immunoSEQ multiplex PCR; TCRdb's copy keeps in-frame clones and lacks some. The sample holds some 25,000 clones, roughly 64% seen once. Sequencing was done on a sample of memory (CD45RA-) CD4+ T cells from blood. The chain carries TRBV2 and TRBJ1-3; D ambiguous. This sequence originates from a human donor in good health. As DNA, the CDR3 is TGTGCCAGCAGTGGGATACGGTCTGCTGGAAACACCATATATTTT. This encodes CASSGIRSAGNTIYF.